These 21 T cell receptor beta chains share one sample of origin, sequenced in a study of shared clonotypes between healthy human individuals. Method: immunoSEQ multiplex PCR; TCRdb's copy keeps in-frame clones and lacks some. The sample comprises millions of clones, over 85% of which are singletons, and approximately 1.2% rests with the top ten. The naive CD8 subset, CD45RO-negative cells positively selected for CCR7, excluded terminally differentiated effector memory CD45RA+ cells. The sample taken for sequencing was naive CD8+ T cells sorted from blood. All receptors come from a man younger than 35 in good health.

Notes on this clone: Other DNA sequences from this sample encode an identical CDR3 as well. The chain links TRBV25-1 to TRBJ1-5; D gene unclear. The CDR3 has 13 amino acids. Germline V gene data show CDR1 as MGHDK and CDR2 as SYGVNS. The V gene lost 2 bases and the J gene lost 4 bases, with 6 bases spanning the gap. CDR3 DNA: TGTGCCAGCAGTGAAACTGGGAATCAGCCCCAGCATTTT. This translates into CASSETGNQPQHF.

The V and J genes are TRBV28 and TRBJ2-1; D gene unclear. The CDR3 consists of 16 residues. Trimming took 5 bases from V and 12 from J, leaving 26 bases between them. Looked up from germline, CDR1 is MDHEN and CDR2 is SYDVKM. CDR3 nucleotides: TGTGCCAGCAGTCCAACGACCCCCGTAGGGAAAATGTCGCAGTTCTTC. Protein: CASSPTTPVGKMSQFF.

The CDR3 reads CASSGAGDVNTGELFF. As DNA, the CDR3 is TGTGCCAGCAGCGGGGCAGGGGACGTCAACACCGGGGAGCTGTTTTTT. The chain is built from TRBV9 and TRBJ2-2; D possibly corresponds to TRBD1 (6 bases). The CDR3 covers 16 residues. V was shortened by 3 bases and J by 2 bases, with 14 bases between the two germline ends. The V gene's germline CDR1 is SGDLS and CDR2 YYNGEE.

With regard to this clone: At the DNA level, this CDR3 is encoded by other sequences in the same sample as well. The chain couples TRBV5-6 to TRBJ2-7; possible D gene TRBD1, 6 bases. The V end lost 0 bases, the J end lost 2 bases, and 9 bases lay between the germline ends. This CDR3 has 14 residues. CDR1 and CDR2 from the germline V gene are SGHDT and YYEEEE. The DNA for the CDR3 is TGTGCCAGCAGCTTGGGACAGGTAGCCTACGAGCAGTACTTC. This sequence encodes CASSLGQVAYEQYF.

This clone was seen a handful of times. The genes are TRBV19 and TRBJ1-1; perhaps TRBD1 as D (5 bases). Trimming shortened V by 10 bases and J by 10 bases, and 16 bases separated the two germline ends. This CDR3 comprises 11 residues. CDR1 and CDR2 (germline): LNHDA, SQIVND (reference sequence). CDR3 in DNA: TGTGCCACCCTGAGGGGAGGGCTAGCTTTCTTT. As protein: CATLRGGLAFF.

The rearrangement links TRBV27 to TRBJ2-7; 10 nucleotides match TRBD2. The germline V gene has CDR1 MNHEY and CDR2 SMNVEV (reference sequence). V was pared by 1 base and J by 3 bases, with 18 bases of the junction left unmatched. CDR3 size: 20 residues. The CDR3 DNA follows: TGTGCCAGCAGTTTATTCTGGACCGGGACTAGCGCACCTATAGTCTACGAGCAGTACTTC. Protein sequence: CASSLFWTGTSAPIVYEQYF.

This rearrangement joins TRBV15 to TRBJ1-4; D uncertain. The CDR3 is 14 amino acids. Germline assignment: CDR1 LNHNV and CDR2 YYDKDF (reference sequence). Deletions cut 3 bases from V and 0 bases from J, with 5 bases between. CDR3 region: CATSSPATNEKLFF. The CDR3 DNA sequence: TGTGCCACCAGCAGCCCCGCAACTAATGAAAAACTGTTTTTT.

Notes on this clone: This specimen includes other DNA sequences encoding the same CDR3. The V gene is TRBV5-6, the J gene TRBJ2-7; D not resolved. Germline V CDR1 and CDR2: SGHDT, YYEEEE. Trimming shortened V by 8 bases and J by 1 base, and 10 bases separated the two germline ends. The CDR3 runs to 12 residues. For the CDR3, the DNA is TGTGCCAGTTCCGTAGGGTCCTACGAGCAGTACTTC. As protein: CASSVGSYEQYF.

V is TRBV9 and J is TRBJ2-7; tentatively, D is TRBD1 (6 bases). The V end was cut by 0 bases, the J end by 5 bases, with 12 bases between. The CDR3 runs 14 residues. Germline loops: CDR1 SGDLS, CDR2 YYNGEE. CDR3 nucleotides: TGTGCCAGCAGCGTAGAGGGGGAAACCCACGAGCAGTACTTC. This sequence encodes CASSVEGETHEQYF.

This clone was seen a handful of times. The chain recombines TRBV29-1 with TRBJ2-7, with TRBD1 matching 7 bases. V lost 2 bases, J lost 0 bases, and 1 base stayed unmatched. This CDR3 comprises 13 residues. In germline, CDR1 is SQVTM, CDR2 ANQGSEA. The CDR3 region is CSVEQGVSYEQYF. The CDR3 region has the DNA TGCAGCGTTGAACAGGGGGTCTCCTACGAGCAGTACTTC.

The genes are TRBV28 and TRBJ2-7, with D perhaps TRBD1 or TRBD2 (6 bases each). CDR3 length: 15 residues. Looked up from germline, CDR1 is MDHEN and CDR2 is SYDVKM. With 5 bases removed from V and 0 bases from J, the gap between germline ends came to 14 bases. CDR3 DNA: TGTGCCAGCAGTCCCTTGAGGGGGGCCTCCTACGAGCAGTACTTC. Translation: CASSPLRGASYEQYF.

This sequence joins TRBV4-2 and TRBJ2-7; D gene uncertain. Per germline, CDR1 LGHNA and CDR2 YNFKEQ. V was clipped by 0 bases and J by 4 bases, with 13 bases between them. The CDR3 covers 15 residues. The CDR3 region has the DNA TGTGCCAGCAGCCAAGATTACCCCGGAATTTACGAGCAGTACTTC. This codes for CASSQDYPGIYEQYF.

The chain employs TRBV27 and TRBJ2-3, with D possibly called TRBD1 or TRBD2 (5 bases each). This CDR3 is built from 13 residues. V shed 5 bases and J shed 0 bases, with 6 bases lying between them. Germline V gene lookup returns CDR1 MNHEY and CDR2 SMNVEV (reference sequence). The CDR3 here is CASSGGSTDTQYF. CDR3 nucleotide sequence: TGTGCCAGCAGTGGGGGAAGCACAGATACGCAGTATTTT.

V gene TRBV5-6 combines with J gene TRBJ2-7; 8 bases match TRBD1. V was clipped by 6 bases and J by 3 bases; unmatched bases: 8. Germline CDR1 reads SGHDT; CDR2 reads YYEEEE. CDR3 length equals 14 residues. The CDR3 spells CASTSTGAIYEQYF. The CDR3 DNA reads TGTGCCAGCACCTCGACAGGGGCGATCTACGAGCAGTACTTC.

The chain is built from TRBV28 and TRBJ1-3; no reliable D call. V shed 3 bases and J shed 4 bases, with 10 bases lying between them. This CDR3 is 14 amino acids long. CDR1 and CDR2 (germline): MDHEN, SYDVKM. CDR3 loop: CASSFRVYGNTIYF. The CDR3 nucleotides are TGTGCCAGCAGTTTTAGGGTTTACGGAAACACCATATATTTT.

Of note for this clone: Other DNA sequences in this sample translate to the same CDR3. The rearrangement joins TRBV27 to TRBJ1-1; no reliable D call. The CDR3 loop spans 13 amino acids. The germline V and J ends were trimmed by 3 bases and 0 bases, with 5 bases remaining between them. Germline loops: CDR1 MNHEY, CDR2 SMNVEV (reference sequence). The CDR3 DNA follows: TGTGCCAGCAGTTTGACCGTGAACACTGAAGCTTTCTTT. Its protein is CASSLTVNTEAFF.

The gene calls are TRBV27 and TRBJ2-7; possibly TRBD1 for D (8 bases). Germline V gene data show CDR1 as MNHEY and CDR2 as SMNVEV (reference sequence). This CDR3 has 14 residues. Trimming took 0 bases from V and 9 from J, leaving 15 bases between them. The CDR3 region is CASSLSGQGGRQYF. In DNA, the CDR3 is TGTGCCAGCAGTTTATCTGGACAGGGAGGGCGGCAGTACTTC.

The chain is built from TRBV29-1 and TRBJ2-1; tentatively, D is TRBD2 (5 bases). The germline V gene encodes CDR1 SQVTM and CDR2 ANQGSEA. The CDR3 has 13 amino acids. Trimming shortened V by 5 bases and J by 9 bases, and 17 bases separated the two germline ends. The chain's CDR3 is CSVPAAFSGEQFF. In DNA form, the CDR3 reads TGCAGCGTTCCAGCGGCCTTTTCCGGTGAGCAGTTCTTC.

The DNA of the CDR3 is TGTGCCAGCAGCGTAGGGACTCGGGGGTCAGGGAGGAACACTGAAGCTTTCTTT. Its protein product is CASSVGTRGSGRNTEAFF. V and J are TRBV9 and TRBJ1-1; TRBD1 is a possible D gene (5 bases). Germline V gene sequence: CDR1 SGDLS, CDR2 YYNGEE. The V end lost 0 bases, the J end lost 1 base, and 19 bases lay between the germline ends. The CDR3 spans 18 residues.

The V gene is TRBV2, the J gene TRBJ1-4; 7 bases fit TRBD1. There are 13 residues in the CDR3. In germline, CDR1 is SNHLY, CDR2 FYNNEI. With V trimmed by 6 bases and J by 5 bases, 3 bases remained unmatched. The CDR3 region is CASSQTGNEKLFF. CDR3 in DNA: TGTGCCAGCAGCCAGACAGGGAATGAAAAACTGTTTTTT. Full variable domain (outside the CDR3, taken from reference TRBV2 and TRBJ1-4): EPEVTQTPSHQVTQMGQEVILRCVPISNHLYFYWYRQILGQKVEFLVSFYNNEISEKSEIFDDQFSVERPDGSNFTLKIRSTKLEDSAMYFCASSQTGNEKLFFGSGTQLSVL.

V gene TRBV18 combines with J gene TRBJ2-7; tentatively, D is TRBD1 or TRBD2 (5 bases each). This CDR3 has 17 residues. V shed 2 bases and J shed 4 bases, with 21 bases lying between them. From germline, CDR1 is KGHSH and CDR2 LQKENI. CDR3 DNA sequence: TGTGCCAGCTCACCAACTGACGGGAACAGGTTTAGTTACGAGCAGTACTTC. As protein: CASSPTDGNRFSYEQYF.